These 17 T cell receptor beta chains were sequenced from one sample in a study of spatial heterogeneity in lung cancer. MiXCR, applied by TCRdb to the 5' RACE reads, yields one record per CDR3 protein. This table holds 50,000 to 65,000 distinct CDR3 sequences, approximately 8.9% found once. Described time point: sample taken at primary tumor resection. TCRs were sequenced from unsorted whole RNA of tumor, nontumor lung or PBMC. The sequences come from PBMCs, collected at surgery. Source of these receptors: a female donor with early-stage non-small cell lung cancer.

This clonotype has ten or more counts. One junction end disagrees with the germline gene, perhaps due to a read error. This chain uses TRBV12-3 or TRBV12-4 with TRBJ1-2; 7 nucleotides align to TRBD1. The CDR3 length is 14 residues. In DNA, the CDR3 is TGTGCCAGCAGCTTAGGACAGGAACAGTATGGCTACACCTTC. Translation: CASSLGQEQYGYTF.

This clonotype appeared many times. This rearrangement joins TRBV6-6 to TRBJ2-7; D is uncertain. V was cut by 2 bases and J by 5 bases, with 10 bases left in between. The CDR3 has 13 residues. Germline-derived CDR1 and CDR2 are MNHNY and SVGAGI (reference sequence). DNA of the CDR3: TGTGCCAGCAGTTACGCGGTGATCGACGAGCAGTACGTC. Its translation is CASSYAVIDEQYV.

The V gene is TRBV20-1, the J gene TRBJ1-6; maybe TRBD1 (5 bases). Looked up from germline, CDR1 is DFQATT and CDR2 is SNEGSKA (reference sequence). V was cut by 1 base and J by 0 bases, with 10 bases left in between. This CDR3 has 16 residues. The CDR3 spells CSARGQLTSYNSPLHF. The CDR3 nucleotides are TGCAGTGCTAGAGGACAGCTAACCTCCTATAATTCACCCCTCCACTTT.

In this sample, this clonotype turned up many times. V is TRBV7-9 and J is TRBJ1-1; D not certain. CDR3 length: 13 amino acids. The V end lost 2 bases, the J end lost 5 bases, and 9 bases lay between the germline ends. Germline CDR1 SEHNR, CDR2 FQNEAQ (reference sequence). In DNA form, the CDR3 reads TGTGCCAGCAGCTTACAGGAGAGAACTGAAGCTTTCTTT. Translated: CASSLQERTEAFF.

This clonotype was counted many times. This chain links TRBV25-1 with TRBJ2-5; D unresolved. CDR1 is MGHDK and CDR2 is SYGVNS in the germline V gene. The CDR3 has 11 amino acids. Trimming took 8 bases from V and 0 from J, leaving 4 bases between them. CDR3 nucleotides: TGTGCCAGCCGATACCAAGAGACCCAGTACTTC. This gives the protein CASRYQETQYF.

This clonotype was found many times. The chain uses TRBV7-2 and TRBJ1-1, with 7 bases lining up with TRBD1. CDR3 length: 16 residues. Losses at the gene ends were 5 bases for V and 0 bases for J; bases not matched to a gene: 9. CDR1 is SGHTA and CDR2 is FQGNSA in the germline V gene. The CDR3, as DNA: TGTGCCAGCAGCCCCCACTCCAGGGGGGTGAACACTGAAGCTTTCTTT. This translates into CASSPHSRGVNTEAFF.

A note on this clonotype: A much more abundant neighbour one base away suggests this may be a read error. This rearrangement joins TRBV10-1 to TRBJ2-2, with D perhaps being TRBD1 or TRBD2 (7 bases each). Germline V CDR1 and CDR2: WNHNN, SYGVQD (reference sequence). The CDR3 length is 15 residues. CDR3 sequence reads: CASSDLQGTSGELVF. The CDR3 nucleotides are TGCGCCAGCAGTGACCTACAGGGGACGAGCGGGGAGCTGGTTTTT.

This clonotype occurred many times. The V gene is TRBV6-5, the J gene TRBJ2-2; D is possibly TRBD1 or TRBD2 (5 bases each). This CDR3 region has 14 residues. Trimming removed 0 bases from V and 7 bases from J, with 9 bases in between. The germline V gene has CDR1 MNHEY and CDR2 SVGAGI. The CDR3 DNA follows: TGTGCCAGCAGTTACTCGAGGGGAAACGGGGAGCTGTTTTTT. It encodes CASSYSRGNGELFF.

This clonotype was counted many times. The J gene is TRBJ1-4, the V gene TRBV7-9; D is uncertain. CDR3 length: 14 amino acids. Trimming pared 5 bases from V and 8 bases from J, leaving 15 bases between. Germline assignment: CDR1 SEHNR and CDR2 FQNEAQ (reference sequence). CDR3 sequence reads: CASSRGTGGEKLFF. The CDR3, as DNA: TGTGCCAGCAGCCGGGGAACGGGCGGGGAAAAACTGTTTTTT. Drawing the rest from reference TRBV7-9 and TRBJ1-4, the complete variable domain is DTGVSQNPRHKITKRGQNVTFRCDPISEHNRLYWYRQTLGQGPEFLTYFQNEAQLEKSRLLSDRFSAERPKGSFSTLEIQRTEQGDSAMYLCASSRGTGGEKLFFGSGTQLSVL.

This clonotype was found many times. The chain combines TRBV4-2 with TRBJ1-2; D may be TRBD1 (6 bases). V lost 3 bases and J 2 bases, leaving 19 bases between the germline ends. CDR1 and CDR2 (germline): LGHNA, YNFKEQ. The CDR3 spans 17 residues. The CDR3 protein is CASSHPLEQGGNYGYTF. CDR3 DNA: TGTGCCAGCAGCCACCCTCTTGAACAGGGAGGAAACTATGGCTACACCTTC.

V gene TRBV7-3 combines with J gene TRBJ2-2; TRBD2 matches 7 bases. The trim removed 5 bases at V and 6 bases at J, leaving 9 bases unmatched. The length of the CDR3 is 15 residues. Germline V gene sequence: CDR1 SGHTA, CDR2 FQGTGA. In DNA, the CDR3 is TGTGCCAGCAGCCCCTCCCCGGGGAGGGCCGGGGAGCTGTTTTTT. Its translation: CASSPSPGRAGELFF.

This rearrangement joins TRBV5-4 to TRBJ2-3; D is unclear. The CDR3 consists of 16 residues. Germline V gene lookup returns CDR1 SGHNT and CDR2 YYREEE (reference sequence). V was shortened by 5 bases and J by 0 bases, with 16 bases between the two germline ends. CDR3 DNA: TGTGCCAGCAGACCTGAAAGGAGATCTAGCACAGATACGCAGTATTTT. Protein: CASRPERRSSTDTQYF.

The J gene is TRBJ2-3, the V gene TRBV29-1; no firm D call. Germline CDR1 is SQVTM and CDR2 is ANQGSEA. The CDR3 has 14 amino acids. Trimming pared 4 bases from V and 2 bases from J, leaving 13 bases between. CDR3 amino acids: CSVAGLEITDTQYF. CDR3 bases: TGCAGCGTTGCCGGGTTAGAAATCACAGATACGCAGTATTTT.

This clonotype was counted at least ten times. CDR3 residues: CAWRTADGYTF. The CDR3 DNA is TGTGCCTGGAGAACAGCTGATGGCTACACCTTC. V usage is TRBV30 and J usage is TRBJ1-2; no definite D call. The CDR3 contains 11 residues. V shed 3 bases and J shed 6 bases, with 8 bases lying between them. The germline V gene has CDR1 GTSNPN and CDR2 SVGIG (reference sequence).

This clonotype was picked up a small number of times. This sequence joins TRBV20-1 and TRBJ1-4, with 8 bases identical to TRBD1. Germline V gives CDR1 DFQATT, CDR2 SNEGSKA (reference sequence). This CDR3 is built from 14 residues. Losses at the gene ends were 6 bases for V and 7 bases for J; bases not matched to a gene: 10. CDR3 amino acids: CSANDRGGIEKLFF. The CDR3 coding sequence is TGCAGTGCGAATGACAGGGGAGGAATTGAAAAACTGTTTTTT.

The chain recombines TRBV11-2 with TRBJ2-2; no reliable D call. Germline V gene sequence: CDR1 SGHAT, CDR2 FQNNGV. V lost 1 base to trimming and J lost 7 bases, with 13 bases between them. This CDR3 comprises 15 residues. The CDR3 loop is CASSLVRALRGELFF. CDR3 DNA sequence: TGTGCCAGCAGCTTAGTTCGGGCGCTTCGCGGGGAGCTGTTTTTT.

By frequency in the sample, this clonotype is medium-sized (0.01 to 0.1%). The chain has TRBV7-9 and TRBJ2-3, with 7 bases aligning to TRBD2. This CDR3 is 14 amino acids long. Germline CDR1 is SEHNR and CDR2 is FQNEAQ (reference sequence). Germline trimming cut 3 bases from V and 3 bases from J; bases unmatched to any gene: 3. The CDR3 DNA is TGTGCCAGCAGCTTTGCGCGGGAGACAGATACGCAGTATTTT. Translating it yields CASSFARETDTQYF.